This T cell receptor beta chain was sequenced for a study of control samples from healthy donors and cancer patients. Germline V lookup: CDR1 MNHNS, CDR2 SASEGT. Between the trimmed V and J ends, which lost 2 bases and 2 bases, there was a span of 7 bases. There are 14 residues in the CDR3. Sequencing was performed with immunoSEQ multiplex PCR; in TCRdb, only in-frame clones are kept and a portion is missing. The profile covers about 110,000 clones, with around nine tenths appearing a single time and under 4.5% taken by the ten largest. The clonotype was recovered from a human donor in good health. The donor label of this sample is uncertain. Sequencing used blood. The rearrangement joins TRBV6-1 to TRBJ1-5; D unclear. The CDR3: CASSEYQGNQPQHF. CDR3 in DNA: TGTGCCAGCAGTGAATACCAGGGCAATCAGCCCCAGCATTTT.